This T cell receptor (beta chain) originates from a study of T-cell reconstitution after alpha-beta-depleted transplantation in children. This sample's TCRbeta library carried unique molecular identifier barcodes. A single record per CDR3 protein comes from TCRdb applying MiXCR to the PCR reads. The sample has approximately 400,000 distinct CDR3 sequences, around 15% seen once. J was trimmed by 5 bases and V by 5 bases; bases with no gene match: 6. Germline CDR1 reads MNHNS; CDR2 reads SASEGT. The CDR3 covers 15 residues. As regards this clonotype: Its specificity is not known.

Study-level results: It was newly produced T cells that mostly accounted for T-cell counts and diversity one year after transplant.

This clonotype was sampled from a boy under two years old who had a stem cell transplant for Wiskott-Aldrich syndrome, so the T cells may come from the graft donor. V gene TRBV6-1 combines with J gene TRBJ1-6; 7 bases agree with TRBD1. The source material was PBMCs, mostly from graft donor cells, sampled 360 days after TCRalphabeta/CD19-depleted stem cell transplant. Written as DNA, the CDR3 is TGTGCCAGCAGTCAAAAGACAGGGAATAATTCACCCCTCCACTTT. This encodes CASSQKTGNNSPLHF.